This T cell receptor beta chain derives from a study of T cell repertoires in cytomegalovirus infection. On the study more broadly: CMV infection and matching HLA type were both indicated by public TCR beta signatures.

Trimming stripped 2 bases from V and 0 bases from J, with 11 bases between. Germline assignment: CDR1 SGHTA and CDR2 FQGNSA. The CDR3 length is 16 residues. A single record per CDR3 protein comes from TCRdb applying MiXCR to the reads. The data hold under 300,000 distinct CDR3 sequences, with approximately 13% observed a single time. Many counts were recorded for this clonotype. The source is a human donor in good health (CMV status not recorded). Some clones in this sample may be carry-over from other donors' samples. The chain links TRBV7-2 to TRBJ1-5; possibly TRBD1 for D (6 bases). Sequencing was done on a sample of PBMCs. The CDR3 here is CASSLRQAISNQPQHF. Here the CDR3 DNA reads TGTGCCAGCAGCTTACGACAGGCCATTAGCAATCAGCCCCAGCATTTT.